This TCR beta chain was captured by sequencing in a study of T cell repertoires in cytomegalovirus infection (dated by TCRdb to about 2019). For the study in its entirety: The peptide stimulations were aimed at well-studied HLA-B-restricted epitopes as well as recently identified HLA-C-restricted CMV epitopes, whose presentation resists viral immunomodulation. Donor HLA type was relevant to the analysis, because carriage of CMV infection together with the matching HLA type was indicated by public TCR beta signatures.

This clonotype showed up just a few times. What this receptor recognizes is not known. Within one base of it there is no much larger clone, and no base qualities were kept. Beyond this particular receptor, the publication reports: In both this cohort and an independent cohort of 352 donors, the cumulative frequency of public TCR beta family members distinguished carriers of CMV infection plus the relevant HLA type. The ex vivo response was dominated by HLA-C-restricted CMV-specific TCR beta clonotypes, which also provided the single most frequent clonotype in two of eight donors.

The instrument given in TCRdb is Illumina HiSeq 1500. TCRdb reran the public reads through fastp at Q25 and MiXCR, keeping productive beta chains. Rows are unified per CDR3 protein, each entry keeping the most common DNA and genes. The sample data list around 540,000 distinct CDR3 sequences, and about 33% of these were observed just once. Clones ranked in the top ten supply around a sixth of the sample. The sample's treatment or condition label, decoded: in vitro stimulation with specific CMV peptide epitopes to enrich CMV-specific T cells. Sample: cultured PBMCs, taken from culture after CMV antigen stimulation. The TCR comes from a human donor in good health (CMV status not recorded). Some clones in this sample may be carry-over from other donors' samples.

The encoded CDR3 is CASSLVGLAVYEQYF. Read as DNA, the sequence is TGTGCCAGCAGTTTAGTGGGGTTAGCGGTCTACGAGCAGTACTTC. The V and J segments used are TRBV27 and TRBJ2-7, with TRBD2 tentatively as D gene (6 bases match). Including cysteine and phenylalanine, the CDR3 has 15 amino acids. The read is trimmed to its CDR3 DNA, 45 bases read in frame from base 1. Via the germline V gene (reference sequence), CDR1 is MNHEY and CDR2 SMNVEV. V gives up 2 bases and J gives up 3 bases, and the segment between their germline ends measures 14 bases.